The TCR beta chain under discussion was sequenced for a study of neurological immune-mediated disorders. Study observations and caveats: Private repertoires in all groups were suggested, as expanded clones shared no CDR3 amino acid sequences across subjects.

TCRdb reprocessed the 5' RACE reads via MiXCR and lists one record per CDR3 protein. The repertoire holds just over 95,000 distinct CDR3 sequences, roughly 4% seen once, with approximately 5.9% in the top ten. Germline CDR1 reads DFQATT; CDR2 reads SNEGSKA (reference sequence). The CDR3 is 14 amino acids. V was trimmed by 4 bases and J by 5 bases, leaving 15 bases between them. Many counts were recorded for this clonotype. No antigen is known for it. V usage is TRBV20-1 and J usage is TRBJ2-1, with D hard to call. This clonotype was sampled from a woman between 18 and 29 years old with multiple sclerosis. Material for sequencing was PBMCs. The CDR3 region is CSANLLLVHNEQFF. The DNA of the CDR3 is TGCAGTGCTAACCTGCTCCTAGTGCACAATGAGCAGTTCTTC.